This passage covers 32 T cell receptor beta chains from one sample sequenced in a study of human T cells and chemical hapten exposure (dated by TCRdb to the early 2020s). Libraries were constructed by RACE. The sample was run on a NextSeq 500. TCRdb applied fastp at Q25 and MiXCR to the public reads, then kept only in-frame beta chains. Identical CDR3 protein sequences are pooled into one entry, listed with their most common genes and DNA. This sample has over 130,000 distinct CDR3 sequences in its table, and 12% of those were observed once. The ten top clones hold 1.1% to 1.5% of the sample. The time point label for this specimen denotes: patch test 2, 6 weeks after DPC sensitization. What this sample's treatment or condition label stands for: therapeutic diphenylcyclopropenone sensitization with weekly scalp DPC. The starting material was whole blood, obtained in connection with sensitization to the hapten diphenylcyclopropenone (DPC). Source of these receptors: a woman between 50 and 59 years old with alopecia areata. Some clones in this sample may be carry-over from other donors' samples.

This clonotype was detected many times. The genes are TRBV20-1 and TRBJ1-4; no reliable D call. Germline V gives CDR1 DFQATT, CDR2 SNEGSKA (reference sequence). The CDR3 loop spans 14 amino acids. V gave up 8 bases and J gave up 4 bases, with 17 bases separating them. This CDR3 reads CSPHPGTYNEKLFF. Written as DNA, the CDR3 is TGCAGTCCCCACCCCGGAACGTATAATGAAAAACTGTTTTTT.

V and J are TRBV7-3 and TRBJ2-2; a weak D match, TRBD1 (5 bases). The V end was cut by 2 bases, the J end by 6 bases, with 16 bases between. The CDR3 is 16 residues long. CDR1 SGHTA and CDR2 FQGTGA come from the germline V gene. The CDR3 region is CASSLLGEGSSGELFF. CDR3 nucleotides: TGTGCCAGCAGCTTACTAGGGGAAGGGTCCTCCGGGGAGCTGTTTTTT.

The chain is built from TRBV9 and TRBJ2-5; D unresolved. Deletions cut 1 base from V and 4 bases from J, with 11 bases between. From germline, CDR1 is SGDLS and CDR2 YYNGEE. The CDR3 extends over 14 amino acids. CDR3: CASSVWGPGETQYF. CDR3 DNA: TGTGCCAGCAGCGTATGGGGTCCGGGAGAGACCCAGTACTTC.

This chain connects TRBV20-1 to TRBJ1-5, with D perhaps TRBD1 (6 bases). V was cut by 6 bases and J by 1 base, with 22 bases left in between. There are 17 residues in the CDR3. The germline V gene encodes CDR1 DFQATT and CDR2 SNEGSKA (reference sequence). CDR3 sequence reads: CSAGDRFLTNSNQPQHF. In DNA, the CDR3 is TGCAGTGCGGGTGACAGGTTTTTGACTAACAGCAATCAGCCCCAGCATTTT.

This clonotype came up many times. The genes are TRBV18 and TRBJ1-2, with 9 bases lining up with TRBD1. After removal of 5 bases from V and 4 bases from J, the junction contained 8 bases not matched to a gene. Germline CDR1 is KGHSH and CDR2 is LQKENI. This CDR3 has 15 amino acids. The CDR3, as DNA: TGTGCCAGCTCATCCGACAGGGGGGAGATCTATGGCTACACCTTC. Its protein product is CASSSDRGEIYGYTF. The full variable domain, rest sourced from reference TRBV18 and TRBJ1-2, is NAGVMQNPRHLVRRRGQEARLRCSPMKGHSHVYWYRQLPEEGLKFMVYLQKENIIDESGMPKERFSAEFPKEGPSILRIQQVVRGDSAAYFCASSSDRGEIYGYTFGSGTRLTVV.

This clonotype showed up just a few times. The DNA of the CDR3 is TGTGCCAGCAGTCCCGGGACAGGGGGGAGGGCAGATACGCAGTATTTT. It codes for CASSPGTGGRADTQYF. This chain connects TRBV6-2 or TRBV6-3 to TRBJ2-3, with TRBD1 matching over 11 bases. Looked up from germline, CDR1 is MNHEY and CDR2 is SVGEGT. The CDR3 extends over 16 amino acids. Trimming cost V 5 bases and J 4 bases; bases outside gene matches: 8.

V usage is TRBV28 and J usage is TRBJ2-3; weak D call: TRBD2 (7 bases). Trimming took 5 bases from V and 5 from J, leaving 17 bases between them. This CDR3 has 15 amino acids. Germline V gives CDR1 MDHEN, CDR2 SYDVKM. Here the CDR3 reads CASSRRGLLEDTQYF. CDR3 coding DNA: TGTGCCAGCAGTAGGCGGGGGCTCCTTGAAGATACGCAGTATTTT.

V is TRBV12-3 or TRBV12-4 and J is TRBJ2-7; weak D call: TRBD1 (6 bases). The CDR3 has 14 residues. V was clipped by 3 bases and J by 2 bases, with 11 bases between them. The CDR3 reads CASSFSRGAYEQYF. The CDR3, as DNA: TGTGCCAGCAGTTTTAGCAGGGGAGCCTACGAGCAGTACTTC.

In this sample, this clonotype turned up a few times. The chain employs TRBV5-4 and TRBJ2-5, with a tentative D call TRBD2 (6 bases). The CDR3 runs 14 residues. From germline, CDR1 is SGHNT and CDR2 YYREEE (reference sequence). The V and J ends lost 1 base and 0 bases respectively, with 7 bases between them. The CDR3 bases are TGTGCCAGCAGCTTGAGGACTAACCAAGAGACCCAGTACTTC. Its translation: CASSLRTNQETQYF.

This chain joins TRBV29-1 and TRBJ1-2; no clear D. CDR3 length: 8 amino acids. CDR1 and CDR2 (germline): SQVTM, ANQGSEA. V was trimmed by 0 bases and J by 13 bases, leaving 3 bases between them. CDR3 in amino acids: CSVEESTF. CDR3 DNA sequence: TGCAGCGTTGAAGAGTCCACCTTC.

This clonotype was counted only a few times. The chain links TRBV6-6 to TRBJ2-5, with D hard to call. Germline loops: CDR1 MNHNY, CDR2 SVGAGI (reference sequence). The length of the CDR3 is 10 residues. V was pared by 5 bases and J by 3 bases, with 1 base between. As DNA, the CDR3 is TGTGCCAGCAGTAAAGAGACCCAGTACTTC. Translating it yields CASSKETQYF.

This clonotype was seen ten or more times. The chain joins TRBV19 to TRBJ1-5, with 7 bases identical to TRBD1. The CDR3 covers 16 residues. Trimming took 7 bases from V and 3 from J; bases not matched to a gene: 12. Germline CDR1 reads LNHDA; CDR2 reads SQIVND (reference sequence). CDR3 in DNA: TGTGCCAGTACCCCAGGGTCAGGGGGGAACAATCAGCCCCAGCATTTT. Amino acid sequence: CASTPGSGGNNQPQHF.

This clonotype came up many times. The CDR3 DNA reads as TGCAGCGTTGGGCGGGGGACGGGTCGGACTGAAGCTTTCTTT. The encoded protein is CSVGRGTGRTEAFF. This chain links TRBV29-1 with TRBJ1-1, with a tentative D call TRBD1 (5 bases). Trimming shortened V by 4 bases and J by 5 bases, and 17 bases separated the two germline ends. Germline assignment: CDR1 SQVTM and CDR2 ANQGSEA. This CDR3 is built from 14 residues.

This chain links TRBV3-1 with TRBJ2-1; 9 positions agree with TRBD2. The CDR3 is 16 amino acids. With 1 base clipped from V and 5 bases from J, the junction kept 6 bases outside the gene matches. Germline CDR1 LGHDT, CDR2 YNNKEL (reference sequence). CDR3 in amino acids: CASSQVALAGNNEQFF. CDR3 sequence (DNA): TGTGCCAGCAGCCAAGTAGCCCTAGCGGGGAACAATGAGCAGTTCTTC.

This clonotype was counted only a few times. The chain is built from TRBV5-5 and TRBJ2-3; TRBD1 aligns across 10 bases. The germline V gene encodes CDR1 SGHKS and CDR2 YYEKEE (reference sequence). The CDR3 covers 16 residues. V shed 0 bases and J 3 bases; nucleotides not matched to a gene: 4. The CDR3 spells CASSLAGTGVTDTQYF. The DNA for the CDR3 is TGTGCCAGCAGCTTGGCTGGGACAGGGGTTACAGATACGCAGTATTTT.

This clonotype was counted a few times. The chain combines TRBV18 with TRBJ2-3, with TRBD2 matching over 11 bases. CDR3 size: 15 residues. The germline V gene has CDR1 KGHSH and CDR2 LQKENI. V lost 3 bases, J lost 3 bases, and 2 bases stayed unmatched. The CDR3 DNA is TGTGCCAGCTCACCCCCTAGCGGGAGGACAGATACGCAGTATTTT. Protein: CASSPPSGRTDTQYF.

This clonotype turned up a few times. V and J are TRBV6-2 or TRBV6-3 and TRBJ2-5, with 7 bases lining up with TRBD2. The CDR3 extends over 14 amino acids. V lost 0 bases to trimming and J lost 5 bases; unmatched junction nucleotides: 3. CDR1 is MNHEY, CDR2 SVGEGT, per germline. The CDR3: CASSYSGGGETQYF. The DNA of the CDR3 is TGTGCCAGCAGTTACTCCGGGGGAGGGGAGACCCAGTACTTC.

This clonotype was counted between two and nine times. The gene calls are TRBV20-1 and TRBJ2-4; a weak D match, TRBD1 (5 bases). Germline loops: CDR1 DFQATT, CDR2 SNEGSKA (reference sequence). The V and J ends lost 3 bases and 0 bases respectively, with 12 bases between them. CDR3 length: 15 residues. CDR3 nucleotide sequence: TGCAGTGCTAGCACGCAGGGATTAGCCAAAAACATTCAGTACTTC. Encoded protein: CSASTQGLAKNIQYF.

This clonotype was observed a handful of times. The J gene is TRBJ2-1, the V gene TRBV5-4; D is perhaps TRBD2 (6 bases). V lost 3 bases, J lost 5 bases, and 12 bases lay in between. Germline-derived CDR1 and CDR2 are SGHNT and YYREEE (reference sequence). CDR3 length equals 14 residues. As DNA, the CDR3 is TGTGCCAGCAGCTGGGGGGACCGGAACAATGAGCAGTTCTTC. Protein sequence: CASSWGDRNNEQFF.

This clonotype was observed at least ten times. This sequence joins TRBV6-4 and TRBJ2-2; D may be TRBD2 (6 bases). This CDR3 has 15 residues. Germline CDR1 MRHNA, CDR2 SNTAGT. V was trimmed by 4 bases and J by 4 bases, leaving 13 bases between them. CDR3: CASSADGGSTGELFF. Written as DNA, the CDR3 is TGTGCCAGCAGTGCGGATGGAGGGAGCACCGGGGAGCTGTTTTTT.

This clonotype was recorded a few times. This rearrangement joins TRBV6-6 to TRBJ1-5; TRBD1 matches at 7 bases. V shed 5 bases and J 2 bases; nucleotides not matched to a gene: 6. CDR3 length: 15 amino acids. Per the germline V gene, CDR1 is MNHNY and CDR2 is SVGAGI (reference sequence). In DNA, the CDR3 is TGTGCCAGCAGTATCGCAGGGGGAGGCAATCAGCCCCAGCATTTT. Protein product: CASSIAGGGNQPQHF.

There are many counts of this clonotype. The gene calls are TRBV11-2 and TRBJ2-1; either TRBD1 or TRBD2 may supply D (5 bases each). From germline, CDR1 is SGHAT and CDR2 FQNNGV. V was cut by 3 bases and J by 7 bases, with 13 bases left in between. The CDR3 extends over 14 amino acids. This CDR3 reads CASSLGTVRNEQFF. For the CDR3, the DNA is TGTGCCAGCAGCTTGGGGACGGTAAGGAATGAGCAGTTCTTC. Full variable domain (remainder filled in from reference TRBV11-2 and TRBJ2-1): EAGVAQSPRYKIIEKRQSVAFWCNPISGHATLYWYQQILGQGPKLLIQFQNNGVVDDSQLPKDRFSAERLKGVDSTLKIQPAKLEDSAVYLCASSLGTVRNEQFFGPGTRLTVL.

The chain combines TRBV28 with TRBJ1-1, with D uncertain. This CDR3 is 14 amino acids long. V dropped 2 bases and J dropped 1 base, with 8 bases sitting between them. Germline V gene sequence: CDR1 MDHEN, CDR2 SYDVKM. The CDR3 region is CASSLITGNTEAFF. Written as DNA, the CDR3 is TGTGCCAGCAGTTTAATTACGGGGAACACTGAAGCTTTCTTT.

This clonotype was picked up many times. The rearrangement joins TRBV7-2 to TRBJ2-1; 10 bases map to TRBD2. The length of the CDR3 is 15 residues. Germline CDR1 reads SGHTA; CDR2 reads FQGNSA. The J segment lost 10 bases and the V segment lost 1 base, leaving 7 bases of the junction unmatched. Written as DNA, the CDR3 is TGTGCCAGCAGCTTAGAGTTTAGCGGGAGGACGGAGCAGTTCTTC. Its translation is CASSLEFSGRTEQFF.

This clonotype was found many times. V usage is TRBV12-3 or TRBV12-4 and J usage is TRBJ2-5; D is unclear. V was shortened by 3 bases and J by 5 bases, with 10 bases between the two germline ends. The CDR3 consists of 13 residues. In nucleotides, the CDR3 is TGTGCCAGCAGTTTGCGGTTCGGGGAGACCCAGTACTTC. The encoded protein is CASSLRFGETQYF.

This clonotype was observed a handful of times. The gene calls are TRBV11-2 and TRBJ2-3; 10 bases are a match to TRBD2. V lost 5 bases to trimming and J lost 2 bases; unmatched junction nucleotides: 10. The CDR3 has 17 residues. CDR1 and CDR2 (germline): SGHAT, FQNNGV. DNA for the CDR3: TGTGCCAGCAGCCGCCGGACTAGCGGCTCTGACACAGATACGCAGTATTTT. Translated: CASSRRTSGSDTDTQYF. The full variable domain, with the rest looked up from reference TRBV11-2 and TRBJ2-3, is EAGVAQSPRYKIIEKRQSVAFWCNPISGHATLYWYQQILGQGPKLLIQFQNNGVVDDSQLPKDRFSAERLKGVDSTLKIQPAKLEDSAVYLCASSRRTSGSDTDTQYFGPGTRLTVL.

This CDR3 reads CASSLGPSLDLGETQYF. The CDR3 nucleotides read TGCGCCAGCAGCTTGGGACCTTCTTTGGACCTCGGGGAGACCCAGTACTTC. The V call is TRBV5-1, the J call TRBJ2-5, with D uncertain. Trimming removed 0 bases at V and 5 bases at J, with 20 bases between. The CDR3 sequence is 17 residues long. Per germline, CDR1 SGHRS and CDR2 YFSETQ. Full variable domain (missing parts from reference TRBV5-1 and TRBJ2-5): KAGVTQTPRYLIKTRGQQVTLSCSPISGHRSVSWYQQTPGQGLQFLFEYFSETQRNKGNFPGRFSGRQFSNSRSEMNVSTLELGDSALYLCASSLGPSLDLGETQYFGPGTRLLVL.

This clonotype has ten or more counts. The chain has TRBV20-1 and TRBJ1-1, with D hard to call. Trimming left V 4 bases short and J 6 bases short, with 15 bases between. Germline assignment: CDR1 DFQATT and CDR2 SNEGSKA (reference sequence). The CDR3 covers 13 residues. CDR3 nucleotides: TGCAGTGCTAACAACCTGGGGTATGCTGAAGCTTTCTTT. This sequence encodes CSANNLGYAEAFF.

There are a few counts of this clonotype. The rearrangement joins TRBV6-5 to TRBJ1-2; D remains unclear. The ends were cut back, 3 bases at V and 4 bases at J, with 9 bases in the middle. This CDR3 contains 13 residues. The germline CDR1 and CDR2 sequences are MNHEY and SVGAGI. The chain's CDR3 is CASSYDGTYGYTF. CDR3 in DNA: TGTGCCAGCAGTTATGACGGAACCTATGGCTACACCTTC.

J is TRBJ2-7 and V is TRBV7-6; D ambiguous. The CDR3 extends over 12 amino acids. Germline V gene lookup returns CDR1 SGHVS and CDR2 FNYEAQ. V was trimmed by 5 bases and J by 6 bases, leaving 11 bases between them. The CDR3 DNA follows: TGTGCCAGCAGCCCCTTAGTGGGCGAGCAGTACTTC. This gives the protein CASSPLVGEQYF.

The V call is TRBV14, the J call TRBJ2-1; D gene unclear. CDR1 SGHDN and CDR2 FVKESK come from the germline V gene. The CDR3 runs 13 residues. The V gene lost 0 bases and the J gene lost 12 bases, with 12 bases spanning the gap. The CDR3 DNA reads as TGTGCCAGCAGCCAAGAGACGCTGATGGGGCAGTTCTTC. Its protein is CASSQETLMGQFF.

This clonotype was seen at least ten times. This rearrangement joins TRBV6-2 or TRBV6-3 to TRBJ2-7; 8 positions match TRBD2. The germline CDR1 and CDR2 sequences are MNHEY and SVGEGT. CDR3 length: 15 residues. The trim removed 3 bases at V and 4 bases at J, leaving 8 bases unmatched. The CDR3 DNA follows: TGTGCCAGCAGTTATCAAGCGGGAGCTTTGTACGAGCAGTACTTC. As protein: CASSYQAGALYEQYF.